This TCR beta chain was sequenced for a study of technical replicates of blood from a handful of donors. The V segment lost 4 bases and the J segment 4 bases; nucleotides outside the gene matches: 9. This CDR3 has 16 amino acids. CDR1 LNHDA and CDR2 SQIVND come from the germline V gene (reference sequence). The repertoire was sequenced with immunoSEQ multiplex PCR; TCRdb's copy has only in-frame clones and lacks some. The repertoire consists of 72,000 or so clones, with around 95% occurring once and the leading ten covering 0.39%. This clone has only one observation. The sequence was collected from a human donor in good health. The sequenced material came from T cells isolated from PBMCs. The V gene is TRBV19, the J gene TRBJ1-5, with 8 bases aligning to TRBD1. The CDR3 sequence: CASSRVGDRSNQPQHF. CDR3 sequence (DNA): TGTGCCAGTAGTAGGGTCGGGGACAGGTCTAATCAGCCCCAGCATTTT.